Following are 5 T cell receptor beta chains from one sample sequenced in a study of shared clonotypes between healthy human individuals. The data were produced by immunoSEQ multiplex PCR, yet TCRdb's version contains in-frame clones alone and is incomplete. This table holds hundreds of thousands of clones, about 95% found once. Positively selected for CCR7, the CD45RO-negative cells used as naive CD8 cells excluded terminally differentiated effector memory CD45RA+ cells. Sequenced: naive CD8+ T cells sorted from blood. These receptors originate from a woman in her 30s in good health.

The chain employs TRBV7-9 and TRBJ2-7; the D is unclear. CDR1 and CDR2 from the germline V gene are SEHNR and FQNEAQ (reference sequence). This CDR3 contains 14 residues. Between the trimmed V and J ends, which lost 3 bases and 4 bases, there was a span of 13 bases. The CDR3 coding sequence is TGTGCCAGCAGCTTCAAAGTCGTCAGATACGAGCAGTACTTC. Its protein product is CASSFKVVRYEQYF.

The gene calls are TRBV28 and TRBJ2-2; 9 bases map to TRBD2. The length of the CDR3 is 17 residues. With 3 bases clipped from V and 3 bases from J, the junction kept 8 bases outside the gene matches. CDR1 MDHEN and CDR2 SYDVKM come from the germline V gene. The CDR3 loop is CASSLFSGRMDTGELFF. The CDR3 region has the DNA TGTGCCAGCAGTTTGTTTAGCGGGAGAATGGACACCGGGGAGCTGTTTTTT.

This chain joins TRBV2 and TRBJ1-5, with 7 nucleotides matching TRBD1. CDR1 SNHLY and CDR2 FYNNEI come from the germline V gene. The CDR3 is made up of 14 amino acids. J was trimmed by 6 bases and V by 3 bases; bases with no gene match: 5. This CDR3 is CASSDGRGVQPQHF. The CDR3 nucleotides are TGTGCCAGCAGTGATGGCAGGGGGGTTCAGCCCCAGCATTTT.

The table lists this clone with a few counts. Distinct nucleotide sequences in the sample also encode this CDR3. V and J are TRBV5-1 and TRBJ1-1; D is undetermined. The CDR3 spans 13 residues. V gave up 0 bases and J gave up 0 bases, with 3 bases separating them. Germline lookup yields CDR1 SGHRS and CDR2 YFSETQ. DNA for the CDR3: TGCGCCAGCAGCTTGGCGGTGAACACTGAAGCTTTCTTT. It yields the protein CASSLAVNTEAFF.

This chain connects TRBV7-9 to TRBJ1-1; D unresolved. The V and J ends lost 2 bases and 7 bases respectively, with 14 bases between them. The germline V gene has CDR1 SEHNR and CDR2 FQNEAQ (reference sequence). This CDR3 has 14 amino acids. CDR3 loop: CASSLLLPRDEAFF. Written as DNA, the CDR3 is TGTGCCAGCAGCTTACTTCTTCCGCGGGATGAAGCTTTCTTT.